These 2 T cell receptor beta chains share one sample of origin, sequenced in a study of blood T cell repertoires in COVID-19. Here immunoSEQ multiplex PCR was the method, and the copy in TCRdb shows in-frame clones only, minus some. The sample includes around 160,000 clones, around 91% of them seen just once. The sequenced material came from peripheral blood. Receptors originate from a man aged 18 to 35 with COVID-19, enrolled during active disease.

The chain is built from TRBV4-2 and TRBJ2-7, with D perhaps TRBD1 (5 bases). The V gene's germline CDR1 is LGHNA and CDR2 YNFKEQ. With 0 bases removed from V and 7 bases from J, the gap between germline ends came to 13 bases. This CDR3 has 14 amino acids. CDR3 sequence (DNA): TGTGCCAGCAGCCAAGATAACAGGTTTAGTGAGCAGTACTTC. It translates to CASSQDNRFSEQYF.

A few counts support this clone. V usage is TRBV6-2 or TRBV6-3 and J usage is TRBJ2-5; a possible D gene is TRBD2 (7 bases). The CDR3 length is 14 residues. V was clipped by 6 bases and J by 5 bases, with 16 bases between them. Germline V CDR1 and CDR2: MNHEY, SVGEGT. As DNA, the CDR3 is TGTGCCAGCAGCCACGGGGGGCCGGAGGAGACCCAGTACTTC. Amino acid sequence: CASSHGGPEETQYF.